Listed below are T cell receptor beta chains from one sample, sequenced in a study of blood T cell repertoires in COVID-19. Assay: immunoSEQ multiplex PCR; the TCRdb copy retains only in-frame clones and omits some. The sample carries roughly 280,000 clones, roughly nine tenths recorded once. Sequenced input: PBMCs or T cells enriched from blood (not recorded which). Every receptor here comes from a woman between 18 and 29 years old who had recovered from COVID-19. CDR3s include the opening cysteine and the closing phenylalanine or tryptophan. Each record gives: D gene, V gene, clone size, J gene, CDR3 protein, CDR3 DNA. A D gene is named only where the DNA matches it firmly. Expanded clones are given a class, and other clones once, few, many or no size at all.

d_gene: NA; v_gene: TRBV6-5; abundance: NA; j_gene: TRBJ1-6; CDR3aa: CASSRAGTIDSPLHF; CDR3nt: TGTGCCAGCAGTCGCGCCGGGACTATTGATTCACCCCTCCACTTT
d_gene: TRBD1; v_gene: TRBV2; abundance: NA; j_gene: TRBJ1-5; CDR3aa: CASSPGQGLQPQHF; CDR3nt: TGTGCCAGCAGCCCGGGACAGGGACTGCAGCCCCAGCATTTT
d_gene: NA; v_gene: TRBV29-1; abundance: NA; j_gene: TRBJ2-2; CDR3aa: CSVSLGAPGELFF; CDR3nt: TGCAGCGTATCGCTGGGGGCGCCCGGGGAGCTGTTTTTT
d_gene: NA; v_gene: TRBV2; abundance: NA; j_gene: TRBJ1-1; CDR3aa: CASSFGPRDGNTEAFF; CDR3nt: TGTGCCAGCAGCTTCGGCCCACGGGATGGAAACACTGAAGCTTTCTTT
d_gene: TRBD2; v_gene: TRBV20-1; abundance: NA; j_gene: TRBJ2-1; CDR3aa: CSARGLSEQFF; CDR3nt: TGCAGTGCTAGGGGACTATCTGAGCAGTTCTTC
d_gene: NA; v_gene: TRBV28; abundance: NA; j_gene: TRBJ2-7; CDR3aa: CASSFAARSEQYF; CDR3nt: TGTGCCAGCAGTTTCGCCGCGAGATCCGAGCAGTACTTC
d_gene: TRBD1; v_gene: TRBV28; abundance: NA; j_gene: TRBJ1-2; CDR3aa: CASSTDTGAPHGYTF; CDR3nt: TGTGCCAGCAGTACCGACACAGGGGCGCCCCATGGCTACACCTTC
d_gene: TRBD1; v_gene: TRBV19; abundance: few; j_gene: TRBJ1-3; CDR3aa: CASSWGDSAGNTIYF; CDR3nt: TGTGCCAGTAGTTGGGGGGACAGCGCTGGAAACACCATATATTTT
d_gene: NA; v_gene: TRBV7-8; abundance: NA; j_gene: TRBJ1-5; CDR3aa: CASSLAGGRVAQPQHF; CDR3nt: TGTGCCAGCAGCTTAGCGGGAGGGCGCGTCGCTCAGCCCCAGCATTTT
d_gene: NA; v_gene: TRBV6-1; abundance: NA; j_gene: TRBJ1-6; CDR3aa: CASSETGLGFSPLHF; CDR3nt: TGTGCCAGCAGTGAAACAGGGTTGGGTTTTTCACCCCTCCACTTT
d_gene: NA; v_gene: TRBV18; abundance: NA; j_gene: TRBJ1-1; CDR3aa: CASSPPQSNTEAFF; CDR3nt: TGTGCCAGCTCACCACCACAATCAAACACTGAAGCTTTCTTT
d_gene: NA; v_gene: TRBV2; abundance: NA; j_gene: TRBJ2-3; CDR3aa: CASSDFTDTQYF; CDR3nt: TGTGCCAGCAGCGACTTCACAGATACGCAGTATTTT
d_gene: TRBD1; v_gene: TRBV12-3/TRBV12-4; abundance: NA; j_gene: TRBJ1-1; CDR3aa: CASTPDRGTEAFF; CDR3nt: TGTGCCAGCACACCTGACAGGGGCACTGAAGCTTTCTTT
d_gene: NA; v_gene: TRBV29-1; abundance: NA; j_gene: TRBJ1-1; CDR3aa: CSADSSNTEAFF; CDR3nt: TGCAGCGCCGACAGTTCGAACACTGAAGCTTTCTTT
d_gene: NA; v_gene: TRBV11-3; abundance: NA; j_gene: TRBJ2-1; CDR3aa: CASSSTGFGEQFF; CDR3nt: TGTGCCAGCAGTTCCACAGGGTTCGGGGAGCAGTTCTTC
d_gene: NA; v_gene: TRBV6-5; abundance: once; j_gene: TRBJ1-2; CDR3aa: CASSYTSTDSYGYTF; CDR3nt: TGTGCCAGCAGTTACACATCGACAGATTCCTATGGCTACACCTTC
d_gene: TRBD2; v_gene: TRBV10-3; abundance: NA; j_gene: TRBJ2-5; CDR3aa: CAISESETSGLQGTQYF; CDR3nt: TGTGCCATCAGTGAGTCGGAGACTAGCGGTCTCCAAGGGACCCAGTACTTC
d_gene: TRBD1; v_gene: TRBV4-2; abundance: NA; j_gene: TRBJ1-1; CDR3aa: CASSQGDRGGTEAFF; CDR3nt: TGTGCCAGCAGCCAGGGTGACAGGGGGGGCACTGAAGCTTTCTTT
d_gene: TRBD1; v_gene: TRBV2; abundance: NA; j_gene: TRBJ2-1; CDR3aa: CAGQGTARLEQFF; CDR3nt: TGTGCCGGCCAGGGGACAGCCCGCCTTGAGCAGTTCTTC
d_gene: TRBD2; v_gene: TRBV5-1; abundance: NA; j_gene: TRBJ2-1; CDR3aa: CASTWTSGYNEQFF; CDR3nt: TGCGCCAGCACTTGGACTAGCGGCTACAATGAGCAGTTCTTC
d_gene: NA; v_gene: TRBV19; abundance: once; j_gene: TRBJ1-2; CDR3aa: CASSKTNSVYGYTF; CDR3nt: TGTGCCAGTAGTAAGACAAATTCCGTCTATGGCTACACCTTC
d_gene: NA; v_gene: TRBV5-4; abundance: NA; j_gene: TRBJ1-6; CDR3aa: CASSLAGTDPQVPLHF; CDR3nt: TGTGCCAGCAGCTTGGCCGGGACTGACCCACAGGTACCCCTCCACTTT
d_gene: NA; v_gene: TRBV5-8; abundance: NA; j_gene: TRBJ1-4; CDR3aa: CASSLLGAGNEKLFF; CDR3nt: TGTGCCAGCAGCTTGCTGGGGGCCGGTAATGAAAAACTGTTTTTT
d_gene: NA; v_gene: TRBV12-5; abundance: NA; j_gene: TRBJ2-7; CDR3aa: CASGPIVGGAEQYF; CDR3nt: TGTGCTAGTGGCCCGATCGTAGGGGGGGCCGAGCAGTACTTC
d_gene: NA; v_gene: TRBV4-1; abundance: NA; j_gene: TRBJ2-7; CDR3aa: CASSRQTLSEQYF; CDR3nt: TGCGCCAGCAGCCGACAGACGCTGAGCGAGCAGTACTTC
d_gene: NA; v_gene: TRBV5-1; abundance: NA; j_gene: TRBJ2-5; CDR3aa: CASSPGLTQETQYF; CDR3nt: TGCGCCAGCAGCCCGGGACTCACACAAGAGACCCAGTACTTC
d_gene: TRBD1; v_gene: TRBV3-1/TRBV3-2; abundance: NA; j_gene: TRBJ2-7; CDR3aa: CASSPRTGRSSYEQYF; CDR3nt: TGTGCCAGCAGCCCTCGGACAGGGAGGAGCTCCTACGAGCAGTACTTC
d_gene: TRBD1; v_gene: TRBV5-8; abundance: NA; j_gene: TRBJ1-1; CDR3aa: CASSLGQGGTEAFF; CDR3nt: TGTGCCAGCAGCCTAGGACAGGGAGGCACTGAAGCTTTCTTT
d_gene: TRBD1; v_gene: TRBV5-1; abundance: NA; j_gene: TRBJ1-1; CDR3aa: CASSFTGGSTEAFF; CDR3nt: TGCGCCAGCAGCTTTACAGGGGGAAGCACTGAAGCTTTCTTT
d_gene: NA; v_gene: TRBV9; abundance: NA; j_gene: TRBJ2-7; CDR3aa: CASSPGPYEQYF; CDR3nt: TGTGCCAGCAGCCCGGGTCCCTACGAGCAGTACTTC
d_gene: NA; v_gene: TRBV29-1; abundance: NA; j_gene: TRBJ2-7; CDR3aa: CSALGYDSSYEQYF; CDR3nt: TGCAGCGCCCTAGGCTACGACAGTTCCTACGAGCAGTACTTC